The clone carrying this T cell receptor beta chain was seen only a few times. Its antigen remains unknown. The source of the sample is a study of T cell repertoires in cytomegalovirus infection. Study information: The authors used CMV epitopes that were HLA-C-restricted (recently identified) and HLA-B-restricted (well studied). Carrying CMV and the relevant HLA type showed in public TCR beta signatures. Study results and caveats: The cumulative frequency of public TCR beta families distinguished individuals who carried CMV together with the relevant HLA.

Germline V lookup: CDR1 SGHAT, CDR2 FQNNGV. The CDR3 runs to 16 residues. V was shortened by 2 bases and J by 0 bases, with 11 bases between the two germline ends. TCRdb recomputed calls from the reads with MiXCR, one row per CDR3 protein. The table shows under 450,000 distinct CDR3 sequences, with about 35% occurring only once. The sample consisted of cultured PBMCs, taken from culture after CMV antigen stimulation. The chain links TRBV11-2 to TRBJ1-3; D not certain. This clonotype was sampled from a human donor in good health (CMV status not recorded). Some clones in this sample may be carry-over from other donors' samples. CDR3 amino acids: CASSLRLLNSGNTIYF. DNA for the CDR3: TGTGCCAGCAGCTTACGGCTTCTCAACTCTGGAAACACCATATATTTT.